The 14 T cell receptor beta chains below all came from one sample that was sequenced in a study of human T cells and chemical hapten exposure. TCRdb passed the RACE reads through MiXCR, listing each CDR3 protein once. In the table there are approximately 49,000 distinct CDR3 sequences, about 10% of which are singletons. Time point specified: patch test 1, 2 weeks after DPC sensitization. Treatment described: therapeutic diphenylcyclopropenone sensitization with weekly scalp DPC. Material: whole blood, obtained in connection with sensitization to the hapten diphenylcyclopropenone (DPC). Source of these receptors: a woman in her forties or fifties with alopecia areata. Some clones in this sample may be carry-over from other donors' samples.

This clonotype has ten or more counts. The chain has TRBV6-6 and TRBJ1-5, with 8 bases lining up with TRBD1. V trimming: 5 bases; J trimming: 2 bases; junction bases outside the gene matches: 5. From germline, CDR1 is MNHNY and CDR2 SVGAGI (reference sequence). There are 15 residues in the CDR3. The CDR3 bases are TGTGCCAGCAGTCCAGACAGGGGCGGCAATCAGCCCCAGCATTTT. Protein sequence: CASSPDRGGNQPQHF.

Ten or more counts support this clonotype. The DNA of the CDR3 is TGTGCCAGCCACCAACGGGGGTCGATAGCCAAAAACATTCAGTACTTC. Its protein is CASHQRGSIAKNIQYF. V and J are TRBV28 and TRBJ2-4; D might be TRBD2 (6 bases). Between the trimmed V and J ends, which lost 8 bases and 0 bases, there was a span of 17 bases. The germline V gene has CDR1 MDHEN and CDR2 SYDVKM. The CDR3 runs to 16 residues.

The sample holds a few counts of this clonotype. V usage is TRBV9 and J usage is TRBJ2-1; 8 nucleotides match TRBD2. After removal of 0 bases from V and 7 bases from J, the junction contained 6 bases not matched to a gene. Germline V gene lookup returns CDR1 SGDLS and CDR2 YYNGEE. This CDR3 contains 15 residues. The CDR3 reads CASSVAGTRGNEQFF. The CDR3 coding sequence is TGTGCCAGCAGCGTAGCTGGGACTAGGGGTAATGAGCAGTTCTTC.

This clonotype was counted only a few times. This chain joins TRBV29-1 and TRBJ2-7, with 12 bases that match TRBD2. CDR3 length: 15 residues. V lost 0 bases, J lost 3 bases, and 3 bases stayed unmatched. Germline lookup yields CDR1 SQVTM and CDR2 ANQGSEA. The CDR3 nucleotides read TGCAGCGTTGAAGAGGGGACTAGCGGGCTCTACGAGCAGTACTTC. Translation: CSVEEGTSGLYEQYF.

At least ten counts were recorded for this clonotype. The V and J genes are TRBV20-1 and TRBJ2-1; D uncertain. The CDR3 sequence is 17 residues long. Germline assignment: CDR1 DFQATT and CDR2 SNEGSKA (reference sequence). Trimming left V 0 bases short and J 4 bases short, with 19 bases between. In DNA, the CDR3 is TGCAGTGCTAGAGAGACCCGCGCCTCGGCCCTATACAATGAGCAGTTCTTC. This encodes CSARETRASALYNEQFF.

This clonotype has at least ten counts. The CDR3 nucleotides are TGTGCCAGCACTTGGGGGGCCGAGCAGTACTTC. Amino acids: CASTWGAEQYF. The gene calls are TRBV6-6 and TRBJ2-7; D tentatively fits TRBD1 or TRBD2 (6 bases each). V lost 7 bases to trimming and J lost 6 bases, with 10 bases between them. The germline V gene encodes CDR1 MNHNY and CDR2 SVGAGI (reference sequence). This CDR3 is built from 11 residues.

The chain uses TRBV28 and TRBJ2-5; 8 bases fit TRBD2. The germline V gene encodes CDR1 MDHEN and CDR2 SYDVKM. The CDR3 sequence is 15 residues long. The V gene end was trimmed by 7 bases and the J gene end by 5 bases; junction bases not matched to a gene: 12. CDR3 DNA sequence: TGTGCCAGCACCCTACTCGGGAGGGGGACGGAGACCCAGTACTTC. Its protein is CASTLLGRGTETQYF.

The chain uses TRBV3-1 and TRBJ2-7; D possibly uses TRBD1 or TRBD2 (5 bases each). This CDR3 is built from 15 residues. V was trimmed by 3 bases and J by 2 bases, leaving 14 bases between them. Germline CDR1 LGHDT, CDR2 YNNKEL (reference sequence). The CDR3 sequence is CASSQIRDPAYEQYF. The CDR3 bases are TGTGCCAGCAGCCAGATCCGGGACCCAGCCTACGAGCAGTACTTC.

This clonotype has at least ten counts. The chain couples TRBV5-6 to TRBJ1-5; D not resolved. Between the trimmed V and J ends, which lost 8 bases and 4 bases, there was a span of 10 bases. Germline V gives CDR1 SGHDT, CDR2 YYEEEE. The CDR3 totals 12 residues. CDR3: CASSNLNQPQHF. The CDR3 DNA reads TGTGCCAGTAGTAATCTAAATCAGCCCCAGCATTTT.

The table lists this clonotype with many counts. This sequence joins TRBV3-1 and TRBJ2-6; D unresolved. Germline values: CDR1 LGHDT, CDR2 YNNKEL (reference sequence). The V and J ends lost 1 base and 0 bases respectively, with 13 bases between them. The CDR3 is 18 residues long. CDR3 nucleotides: TGTGCCAGCAGCCAAGTCCGAGAAGGGCGCTCTGGGGCCAACGTCCTGACTTTC. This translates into CASSQVREGRSGANVLTF.

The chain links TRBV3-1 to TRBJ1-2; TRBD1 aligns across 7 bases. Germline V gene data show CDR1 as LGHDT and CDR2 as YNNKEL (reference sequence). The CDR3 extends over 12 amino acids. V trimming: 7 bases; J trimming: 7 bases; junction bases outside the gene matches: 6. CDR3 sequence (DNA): TGTGCCAGCACCGGGACAGACCGTGGCTACACCTTC. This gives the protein CASTGTDRGYTF.

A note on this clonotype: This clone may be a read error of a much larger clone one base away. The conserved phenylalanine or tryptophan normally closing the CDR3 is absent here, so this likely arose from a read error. CDR3 bases: TGTGCCAGCAGCTGGACAGATACGCAGTATTAT. This translates into CASSWTDTQYY. This chain uses TRBV11-2 with TRBJ2-3; D remains unclear. Germline CDR1 reads SGHAT; CDR2 reads FQNNGV. The germline V and J ends were trimmed by 4 bases and 3 bases, with 2 bases remaining between them. The CDR3 totals 11 residues.

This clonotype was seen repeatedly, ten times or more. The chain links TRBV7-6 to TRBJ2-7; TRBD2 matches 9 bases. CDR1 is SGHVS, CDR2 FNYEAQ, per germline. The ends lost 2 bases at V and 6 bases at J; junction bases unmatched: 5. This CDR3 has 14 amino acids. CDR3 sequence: CASSLRREGPEQYF. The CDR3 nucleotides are TGTGCCAGCAGCTTACGGCGGGAGGGCCCCGAGCAGTACTTC.

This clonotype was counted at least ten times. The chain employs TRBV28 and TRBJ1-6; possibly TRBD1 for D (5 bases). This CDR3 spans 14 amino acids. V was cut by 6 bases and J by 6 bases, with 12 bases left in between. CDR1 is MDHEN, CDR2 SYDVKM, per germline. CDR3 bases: TGTGCCAGCAGGGGGGGGAGAGGTAATTCACCCCTCCACTTT. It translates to CASRGGRGNSPLHF.